The next 2 T cell receptor beta chains were all read from a single sample in a study of blood T cell repertoires in COVID-19 (dated by TCRdb to about 2020). To prepare the library, the immunoSEQ multiplex PCR assay was applied. TCRdb mirrors the immuneACCESS table, restricted to in-frame sequences. Some clones are absent from its copies; in checked studies, under half trace to an unresolved V gene, and the reason for the others is unknown. The sample includes 110,000 to 150,000 clones, with around 84% observed a single time. The ten largest clones represent around 5% of the sample. The sequenced material came from peripheral blood. All receptors derive from a human donor in a cohort sampled during active COVID-19.

CDR3 coding DNA: TGTGCCAGCAGCTTTGAATACAATACCGGGGAGCTGTTTTTT. Translation gives CASSFEYNTGELFF. The chain links TRBV5-4 to TRBJ2-2, with D unresolved. CDR1 and CDR2 (germline): SGHNT, YYREEE (reference sequence). V lost 2 bases and J 5 bases, leaving 10 bases between the germline ends. The CDR3 has 14 amino acids. Using reference TRBV5-4 and TRBJ2-2 for the parts outside the CDR3, the full variable domain is ETGVTQSPTHLIKTRGQQVTLRCSSQSGHNTVSWYQQALGQGPQFIFQYYREEENGRGNFPPRFSGLQFPNYSSELNVNALELDDSALYLCASSFEYNTGELFFGEGSRLTVL.

A note on this clone: Other DNA sequences in the sample encode the same CDR3. The V and J genes are TRBV7-3 and TRBJ2-1; 10 positions match TRBD2. This CDR3 is 15 amino acids long. V trimming: 5 bases; J trimming: 7 bases; junction bases outside the gene matches: 8. The germline V gene encodes CDR1 SGHTA and CDR2 FQGTGA. As DNA, the CDR3 is TGTGCCAGCAGCCTCCGGCTAGCGGGAGTTAATGAGCAGTTCTTC. It encodes CASSLRLAGVNEQFF. Looking up the rest from reference TRBV7-3 and TRBJ2-1 gives the full variable domain: GAGVSQTPSNKVTEKGKYVELRCDPISGHTALYWYRQSLGQGPEFLIYFQGTGAADDSGLPNDRFFAVRPEGSVSTLKIQRTERGDSAVYLCASSLRLAGVNEQFFGPGTRLTVL.